Sequencing of this T cell receptor (beta chain) was carried out in a study of blood T cell repertoires in COVID-19. Study summary: Spain, Italy and the United States supplied samples that represented acute and convalescent COVID-19.

Germline loops: CDR1 MNHEY, CDR2 SVGEGT. This CDR3 contains 17 residues. Trimming took off 2 bases at V and 3 bases at J, with 17 bases between the two ends. This clone has only a few counts. Sequencing was performed with immunoSEQ multiplex PCR; in TCRdb, only in-frame clones are kept and a portion is missing. Of about 240,000 clones in the sample, about 90% were seen once. The TCR was taken from a man aged 55-75 years who had recovered from COVID-19. The V call is TRBV6-2 or TRBV6-3, the J call TRBJ1-3; weak D call: TRBD1 (5 bases). The specimen sequenced was peripheral blood. The CDR3 is CASSYEYRPGLGNTIYF. The CDR3 DNA follows: TGTGCCAGCAGTTACGAATACCGACCAGGGCTTGGAAACACCATATATTTT.